These T cell receptor beta chains were read from a single sample in a study of CD8+ T cells in alopecia areata. Data came from immunoSEQ multiplex PCR; TCRdb stores just in-frame clones and leaves some out. The sample includes 200,000 or so clones, 58% of them seen just once. Sequencing was performed on CD4+ T cells sorted from blood, taken at week 24, from a patient treated with tofacitinib. The source of these receptors is a human donor with alopecia areata. CDR3s include the opening cysteine and the closing phenylalanine or tryptophan. D genes are given only for firm matches. Clone size is shown for a subset of rows, as once, few, many or a class of expanded clone.

CDR3aa: CASSDSRGLGGELFF
CDR3nt: TGTGCCAGCAGCGACAGCAGGGGGCTGGGCGGGGAGCTGTTTTTT
d_gene: TRBD1
j_gene: TRBJ2-2
abundance: .
v_gene: TRBV6-6
len: 15

CDR3aa: CASSPREGGADTQYF
CDR3nt: TGCGCCAGCAGCCCGAGGGAAGGGGGCGCAGATACGCAGTATTTT
d_gene: TRBD1
j_gene: TRBJ2-3
abundance: .
v_gene: TRBV4-1
len: 15

CDR3aa: CASSLKGQYGYTF
CDR3nt: TGTGCCAGCAGCCTTAAAGGGCAGTACGGCTACACCTTC
d_gene: .
j_gene: TRBJ1-2
abundance: .
v_gene: TRBV5-6
len: 13

CDR3aa: CASSQGLGTEAFF
CDR3nt: TGCGCCAGCAGCCAAGGATTGGGAACTGAAGCTTTCTTT
d_gene: .
j_gene: TRBJ1-1
abundance: .
v_gene: TRBV4-3
len: 13

CDR3aa: CASSLAAGGARDEQFF
CDR3nt: TGCGCCAGCAGCTTGGCGGCGGGGGGGGCCAGAGATGAGCAGTTCTTC
d_gene: TRBD2
j_gene: TRBJ2-1
abundance: .
v_gene: TRBV5-1
len: 16

CDR3aa: CASSGPSGGAYNEQFF
CDR3nt: TGTGCCAGCAGTGGACCCAGCGGGGGGGCATACAATGAGCAGTTCTTC
d_gene: TRBD2
j_gene: TRBJ2-1
abundance: .
v_gene: TRBV25-1
len: 16

CDR3aa: CASSLPGPYEQYF
CDR3nt: TGTGCCAGCAGTTTGCCGGGGCCCTACGAGCAGTACTTC
d_gene: .
j_gene: TRBJ2-7
abundance: .
v_gene: TRBV28
len: 13

CDR3aa: CASHWNNGPSDTQYF
CDR3nt: TGTGCCAGCCACTGGAACAACGGCCCCTCAGATACGCAGTATTTT
d_gene: .
j_gene: TRBJ2-3
abundance: few
v_gene: TRBV5-6
len: 15

CDR3aa: CASSLPGTPTDTQYF
CDR3nt: TGTGCCAGCAGTCTCCCAGGGACACCTACAGATACGCAGTATTTT
d_gene: .
j_gene: TRBJ2-3
abundance: .
v_gene: TRBV28
len: 15

CDR3aa: CASSYDRNYGYTF
CDR3nt: TGTGCCAGCAGTTACGACAGAAACTATGGCTACACCTTC
d_gene: .
j_gene: TRBJ1-2
abundance: .
v_gene: TRBV6-5
len: 13

CDR3aa: CASTGQLQETQYF
CDR3nt: TGTGCCAGCACCGGACAGCTCCAAGAGACCCAGTACTTC
d_gene: .
j_gene: TRBJ2-5
abundance: .
v_gene: TRBV2
len: 13

CDR3aa: CASSTGYEQYF
CDR3nt: TGTGCCAGCAGTACAGGGTACGAGCAGTACTTC
d_gene: .
j_gene: TRBJ2-7
abundance: .
v_gene: TRBV27
len: 11

CDR3aa: CSVVGGREGNYGYTF
CDR3nt: TGCAGCGTTGTTGGGGGCAGGGAGGGCAACTATGGCTACACCTTC
d_gene: .
j_gene: TRBJ1-2
abundance: .
v_gene: TRBV29-1
len: 15

CDR3aa: CATSRDQRSGNTIYF
CDR3nt: TGTGCCACCAGCAGAGATCAACGCTCTGGAAACACCATATATTTT
d_gene: .
j_gene: TRBJ1-3
abundance: .
v_gene: TRBV15
len: 15

CDR3aa: CASSPSQEFNYGYTF
CDR3nt: TGTGCCAGCAGCCCCTCCCAGGAGTTTAACTATGGCTACACCTTC
d_gene: .
j_gene: TRBJ1-2
abundance: .
v_gene: TRBV5-4
len: 15

CDR3aa: CASSAGLAGAGETQYF
CDR3nt: TGCGCCAGCAGCGCTGGACTAGCGGGAGCCGGAGAGACCCAGTACTTC
d_gene: TRBD2
j_gene: TRBJ2-5
abundance: few
v_gene: TRBV5-1
len: 16

CDR3aa: CASSATVSNTEAFF
CDR3nt: TGTGCCAGCAGTGCAACAGTTAGCAACACTGAAGCTTTCTTT
d_gene: .
j_gene: TRBJ1-1
abundance: .
v_gene: TRBV25-1
len: 14